This T cell receptor (beta chain) appears in the sequencing data of a study of blood T cell repertoires in COVID-19. There are many counts of this clone. Germline assignment: CDR1 SNHLY and CDR2 FYNNEI. Unmatched junction bases numbered 5, after V lost 6 bases and J lost 3 bases. CDR3 length: 15 amino acids. This table comes from immunoSEQ multiplex PCR, and its TCRdb copy is limited to in-frame clones, with some not included. The sample includes about 20,000 clones, 75% to 85% seen only once; the top ten take roughly three fifths. Sequencing was performed on peripheral blood. The V and J genes are TRBV2 and TRBJ1-2; 12 bases fit TRBD1. This sequence originates from a man aged 80 or over with acute or convalescent COVID-19. The CDR3 sequence: CASSRDRGHYYGYTF. The CDR3 DNA follows: TGTGCCAGCAGCCGGGACAGGGGGCATTACTATGGCTACACCTTC.